This TCR beta chain was obtained from a study of blood T cell repertoires in COVID-19 (dated by TCRdb to between 2020 and 2021). About the full investigation: Collaborator samples came from the United States, Italy and Spain and covered acute and convalescent phases of COVID-19. The prospective study material was composed of cDNA or gDNA derived from T cells, B-cell-depleted T cells, or PBMCs. The dataset comprised deeply sampled blood TCRbeta repertoires from subjects exposed to, actively infected with, or recovered from COVID-19. The repertoires were made available in a free public database intended to serve as a resource for research on the immune response to SARS-CoV-2. Samples were obtained from the ongoing ImmuneRACE study (first 160 participants) and from over 1,000 subjects provided by 6 global collaborators. A de-identified subject ID, COVID-19 status, age in years and sex were almost always included in the sample metadata. HLA class I and class II types, where available, came from metadata supplied by the sample provider rather than from assay-based typing. Overall study outcomes, separate from this receptor: The quantity of clinical and demographic metadata differed by source and by participant and was supplied without curation.

The CDR3 spans 15 residues, from the cysteine through the valine. The entry retains the CDR3 DNA only, 45 bases that are in frame from base 1. A distance of 16 bases separates the germline ends of V and J, which lose 5 bases and 2 bases respectively. According to the germline V gene (reference sequence), CDR1 reads MNHEY and CDR2 reads SMNVEV. Participants in the prospective study were aged roughly 18 to 90 years, lived in approximately 26 United States geographic areas, and enrolled through a virtual design. To assign participants to cohorts, the prospective study relied on clinical history that participants themselves reported in a screening survey and a study questionnaire. ImmuneRACE Cohort 3 recovered participants were defined by two consecutive negative NP/OP PCR tests, healthcare professional clearance, or symptom resolution. In the prospective study, whole blood, serum and a nasopharyngeal or oropharyngeal swab were collected from each participant by mobile phlebotomists. Participants in the prospective study had the option to provide additional blood draws and questionnaires over an approximately 2-month period. Blood samples from the prospective study were shipped frozen or at room temperature prior to DNA extraction.

TCRbeta CDR3 regions were amplified from genomic DNA by means of the immunoSEQ Assay, a bias-controlled multiplex PCR. The authors' pipeline ran thus. Within the assay, amplification of reference gene primers was used to estimate how many nucleated cells each sample contained. To quantify the absolute abundance of each unique TCRbeta CDR3 rearrangement, sequence reads were collapsed and filtered. For each sample, productive Simpson clonality was calculated as the square root of Simpson's diversity index across productive rearrangements. Here the immuneACCESS table is served through TCRdb, limited to in-frame sequences with V and J called. Missing clones are a known gap in these copies; in checked studies unresolved V genes cover under half, and the rest lacks a known reason. D and trimming were read from the DNA, whereas the V and J calls and clone size are those reported in that table. The sample yields around 500,000 clones; 75% to 90% were counted once. The ten biggest clones cover 8.3% of the sample.

Only one count was recorded for this clone. Its antigen is still unknown. The sample holds no much larger clone one base away, and base qualities are not on file. The V and J segments used are TRBV27 and TRBJ2-7, with the D gene not confidently named. This TCR was recovered from a woman aged 55-69 years who had recovered from COVID-19. Material for sequencing was PBMCs or T cells enriched from blood (not recorded which). Here is the DNA: TGTGCCAGCAGTCCTAATTACGACATGACCTACGAGCAGTACGTC. Translated, this is CASSPNYDMTYEQYV.